This T cell receptor (beta chain) is from a study of blood T cell repertoires in COVID-19. V trimming: 3 bases; J trimming: 5 bases; junction bases outside the gene matches: 5. The CDR3 length is 14 residues. Germline CDR1 reads KGHSH; CDR2 reads LQKENI. Clones were read by immunoSEQ multiplex PCR, and TCRdb kept only the in-frame ones, dropping some. The data contain roughly 460,000 clones, roughly 90% of them singletons. This clone has only one observation. The sequence derives from a man between 18 and 35 years old with COVID-19, enrolled during active disease. Material: peripheral blood. The rearrangement links TRBV18 to TRBJ2-5; 8 bases are shared with TRBD2. CDR3 bases: TGTGCCAGCTCACCGACGGGGGGGGAGGAGACCCAGTACTTC. Translated: CASSPTGGEETQYF. Variable domain in full (rest from reference TRBV18 and TRBJ2-5): NAGVMQNPRHLVRRRGQEARLRCSPMKGHSHVYWYRQLPEEGLKFMVYLQKENIIDESGMPKERFSAEFPKEGPSILRIQQVVRGDSAAYFCASSPTGGEETQYFGPGTRLLVL.